The 9 T cell receptor beta chains in this list originate from one sample, sequenced in a study of T cell repertoires in cytomegalovirus infection. TCRdb reprocessed the reads via MiXCR and lists one record per CDR3 protein. The profile shows some 120,000 distinct CDR3 sequences, roughly 9.1% of them singletons. For these receptors, no antigen is known. Sequencing was done on a sample of PBMCs, sequenced either directly or after in vitro stimulation (not recorded which). Every receptor here comes from a human donor in good health (CMV status not recorded). Some clones in this sample may be carry-over from other donors' samples.

This clonotype showed up many times. V gene TRBV19 combines with J gene TRBJ2-1; perhaps TRBD2 as D (6 bases). The CDR3 totals 14 residues. Per germline, CDR1 LNHDA and CDR2 SQIVND (reference sequence). V was clipped by 1 base and J by 7 bases, with 11 bases between them. DNA of the CDR3: TGTGCCAGTAGTATAGCGGGAGCTTGGAATGAGCAGTTCTTC. Protein: CASSIAGAWNEQFF.

This clonotype was observed many times. This chain uses TRBV7-2 with TRBJ2-1; D is perhaps TRBD1 or TRBD2 (5 bases each). The CDR3 is made up of 15 amino acids. Germline CDR1 is SGHTA and CDR2 is FQGNSA. Trimming took off 2 bases at V and 6 bases at J, with 14 bases between the two ends. CDR3 sequence: CASSLQLERGNEQFF. CDR3 bases: TGTGCCAGCAGCTTACAACTAGAGAGGGGCAATGAGCAGTTCTTC. Filled out from reference TRBV7-2 and TRBJ2-1, the complete variable domain reads GAGVSQSPSNKVTEKGKDVELRCDPISGHTALYWYRQSLGQGLEFLIYFQGNSAPDKSGLPSDRFSAERTGGSVSTLTIQRTQQEDSAVYLCASSLQLERGNEQFFGPGTRLTVL.

This clonotype was found many times. V gene TRBV2 combines with J gene TRBJ1-3; 8 positions agree with TRBD1. This CDR3 spans 14 amino acids. From germline, CDR1 is SNHLY and CDR2 FYNNEI. The ends lost 4 bases at V and 8 bases at J; junction bases unmatched: 7. The CDR3 region is CASSVGQGGYTIYF. The CDR3 DNA reads as TGTGCCAGCAGTGTCGGACAGGGAGGATACACCATATATTTT.

This clonotype showed up just a few times. The chain employs TRBV29-1 and TRBJ1-4, with TRBD1 identical over 7 bases. V gave up 6 bases and J gave up 10 bases; unmatched junction bases: 14. The germline CDR1 and CDR2 sequences are SQVTM and ANQGSEA. The CDR3 is 14 amino acids. CDR3: CSVLNPRQGRKLFF. The CDR3 DNA reads TGCAGCGTCCTAAATCCTCGACAGGGACGAAAACTGTTTTTT.

Details on this clonotype: A much bigger clone sits one base away, suggesting this may be a read error. Because the CDR3 is missing its conserved closing phenylalanine or tryptophan, this is likely a read error. The V gene is TRBV4-3, the J gene TRBJ2-3, with D maybe TRBD2 (5 bases). CDR1 LGHNA and CDR2 YSLEER come from the germline V gene. Trimming removed 0 bases at V and 5 bases at J, with 15 bases between. The CDR3 has 16 residues. The CDR3 DNA is TGCGCCAGCAGCCAAGATGCCGCGGTTGAGGGAGATACGCAGTATTAT. It yields the protein CASSQDAAVEGDTQYY.

This clonotype was observed many times. The chain employs TRBV11-3 and TRBJ2-1; 8 nucleotides agree with TRBD2. The CDR3 consists of 17 residues. The germline V gene encodes CDR1 SGHNT and CDR2 YENEEA. With V trimmed by 6 bases and J by 9 bases, 19 bases remained unmatched. The CDR3 protein is CASSSATGTRRFGEQFF. CDR3 nucleotides: TGTGCCAGCAGTTCCGCTACCGGGACTAGAAGGTTCGGTGAGCAGTTCTTC.

There are a few counts of this clonotype. The V call is TRBV7-8, the J call TRBJ2-1; TRBD1 aligns across 7 bases. The V gene's germline CDR1 is SGHVS and CDR2 FQNEAQ. V was clipped by 5 bases and J by 0 bases; unmatched bases: 10. The CDR3 covers 17 residues. The CDR3 DNA is TGTGCCAGCAGCGCCAGACAGGGTAGGAGCTCCTACAATGAGCAGTTCTTC. Translating it yields CASSARQGRSSYNEQFF.

This clonotype was picked up a small number of times. The J gene is TRBJ2-1, the V gene TRBV20-1; D might be TRBD1 (6 bases). Trimming pared 5 bases from V and 6 bases from J, leaving 11 bases between. CDR1 DFQATT and CDR2 SNEGSKA come from the germline V gene (reference sequence). This CDR3 region has 12 residues. CDR3 coding DNA: TGCAGTGCTCGACAGGTCTCCAATGAGCAGTTCTTC. Translation gives CSARQVSNEQFF.

This clonotype was observed many times. V and J are TRBV6-5 and TRBJ1-5, with 7 bases matching TRBD1. V lost 6 bases to trimming and J lost 5 bases; unmatched junction nucleotides: 10. CDR1 MNHEY and CDR2 SVGAGI come from the germline V gene. The CDR3 has 15 amino acids. The CDR3 region has the DNA TGTGCCAGCAGACAAACCGACAGGGAGTATCAGCCCCAGCATTTT. Amino acids: CASRQTDREYQPQHF.